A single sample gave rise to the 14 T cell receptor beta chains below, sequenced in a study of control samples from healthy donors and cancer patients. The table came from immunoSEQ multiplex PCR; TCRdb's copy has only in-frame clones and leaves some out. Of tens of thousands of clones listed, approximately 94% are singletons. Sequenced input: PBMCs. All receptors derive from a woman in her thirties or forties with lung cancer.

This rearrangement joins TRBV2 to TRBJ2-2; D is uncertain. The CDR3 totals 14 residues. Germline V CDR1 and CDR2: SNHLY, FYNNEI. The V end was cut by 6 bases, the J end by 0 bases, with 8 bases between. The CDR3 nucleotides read TGTGCCAGCAGCTGGGCAGCGAACACCGGGGAGCTGTTTTTT. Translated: CASSWAANTGELFF.

CDR3 in DNA: TGTGCCAGCAGCCCTAGGGGGGGCCACAGCAATCGAGAGACCCAGTACTTC. This sequence encodes CASSPRGGHSNRETQYF. This sequence joins TRBV13 and TRBJ2-5, with a weak D call TRBD2 (7 bases). Between the trimmed V and J ends, which lost 5 bases and 4 bases, there was a span of 23 bases. The CDR3 runs to 17 residues. CDR1 PRHDT and CDR2 FYEKMQ come from the germline V gene (reference sequence).

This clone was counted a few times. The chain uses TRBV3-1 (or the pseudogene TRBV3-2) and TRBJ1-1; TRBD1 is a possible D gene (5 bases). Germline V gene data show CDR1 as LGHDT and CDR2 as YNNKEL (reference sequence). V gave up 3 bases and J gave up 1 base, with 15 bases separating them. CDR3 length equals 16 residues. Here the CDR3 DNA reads TGTGCCAGCAGCCAGGGGGGTATACTTGGGAACACTGAAGCTTTCTTT. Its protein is CASSQGGILGNTEAFF.

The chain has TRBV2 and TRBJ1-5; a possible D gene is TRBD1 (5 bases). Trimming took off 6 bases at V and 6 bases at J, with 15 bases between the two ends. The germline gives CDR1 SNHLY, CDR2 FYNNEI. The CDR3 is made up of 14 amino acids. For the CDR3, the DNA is TGTGCCAGCAGCGGTTACTGGGGCGGTCAGCCCCAGCATTTT. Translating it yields CASSGYWGGQPQHF.

CDR3 DNA: TGTGCCAGCAGCCCAGAGGGGGCTCAGATTAATTCACCCCTCCACTTT. Translating gives CASSPEGAQINSPLHF. The chain employs TRBV7-6 and TRBJ1-6; TRBD1 matches at 7 bases. Germline CDR1 SGHVS, CDR2 FNYEAQ. Unmatched junction bases numbered 10, after V lost 5 bases and J lost 6 bases. The CDR3 length is 16 residues.

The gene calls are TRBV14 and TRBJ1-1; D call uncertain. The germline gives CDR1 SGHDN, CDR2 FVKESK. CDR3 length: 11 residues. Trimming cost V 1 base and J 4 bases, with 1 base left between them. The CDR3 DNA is TGTGCCAGCAGCCAAGCCACTGAAGCTTTCTTT. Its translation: CASSQATEAFF.

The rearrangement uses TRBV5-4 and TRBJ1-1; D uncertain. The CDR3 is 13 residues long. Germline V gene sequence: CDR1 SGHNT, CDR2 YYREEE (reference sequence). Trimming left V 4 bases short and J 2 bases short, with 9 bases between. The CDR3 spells CASSPRSNTEAFF. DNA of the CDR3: TGTGCCAGCAGCCCCAGGAGCAACACTGAAGCTTTCTTT.

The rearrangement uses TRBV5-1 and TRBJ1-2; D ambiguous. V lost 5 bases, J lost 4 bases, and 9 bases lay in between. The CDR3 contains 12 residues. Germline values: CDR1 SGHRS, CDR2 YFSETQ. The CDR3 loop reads CASSPEFYGYTF. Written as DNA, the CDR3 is TGCGCCAGCAGTCCCGAGTTCTATGGCTACACCTTC. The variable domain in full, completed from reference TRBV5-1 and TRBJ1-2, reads KAGVTQTPRYLIKTRGQQVTLSCSPISGHRSVSWYQQTPGQGLQFLFEYFSETQRNKGNFPGRFSGRQFSNSRSEMNVSTLELGDSALYLCASSPEFYGYTFGSGTRLTVV.

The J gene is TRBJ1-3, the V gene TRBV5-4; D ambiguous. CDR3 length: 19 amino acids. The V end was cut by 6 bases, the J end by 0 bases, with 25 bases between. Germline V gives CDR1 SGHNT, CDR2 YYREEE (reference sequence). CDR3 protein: CASTLRGNGIVLSGNTIYF. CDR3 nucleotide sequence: TGTGCCAGCACCCTCCGCGGGAACGGAATCGTTCTCTCTGGAAACACCATATATTTT. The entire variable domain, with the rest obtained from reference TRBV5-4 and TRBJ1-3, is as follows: ETGVTQSPTHLIKTRGQQVTLRCSSQSGHNTVSWYQQALGQGPQFIFQYYREEENGRGNFPPRFSGLQFPNYSSELNVNALELDDSALYLCASTLRGNGIVLSGNTIYFGEGSWLTVV.

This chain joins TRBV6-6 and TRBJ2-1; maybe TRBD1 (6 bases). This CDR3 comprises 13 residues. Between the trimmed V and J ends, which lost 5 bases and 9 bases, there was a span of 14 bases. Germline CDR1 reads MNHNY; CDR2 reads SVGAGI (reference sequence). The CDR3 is CASSRGGPIEQFF. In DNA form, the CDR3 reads TGTGCCAGCAGTAGAGGGGGTCCTATTGAGCAGTTCTTC.

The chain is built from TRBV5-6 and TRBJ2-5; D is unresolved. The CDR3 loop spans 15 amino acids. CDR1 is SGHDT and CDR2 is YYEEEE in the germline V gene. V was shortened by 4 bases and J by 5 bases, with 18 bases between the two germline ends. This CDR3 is CASSTLPLGEETQYF. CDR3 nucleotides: TGTGCCAGCAGCACCCTCCCTCTAGGTGAGGAGACCCAGTACTTC.

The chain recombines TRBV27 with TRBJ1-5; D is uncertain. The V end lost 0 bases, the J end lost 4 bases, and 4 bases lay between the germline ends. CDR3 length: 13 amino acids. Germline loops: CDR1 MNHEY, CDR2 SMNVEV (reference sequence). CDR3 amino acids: CASSLSGNQPQHF. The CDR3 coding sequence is TGTGCCAGCAGTTTATCCGGGAATCAGCCCCAGCATTTT.

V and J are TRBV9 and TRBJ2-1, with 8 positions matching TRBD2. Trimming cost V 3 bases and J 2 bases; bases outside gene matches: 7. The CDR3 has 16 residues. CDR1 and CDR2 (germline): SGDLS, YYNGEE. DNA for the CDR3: TGTGCCAGCAGCGCGAAAAACGGGGGGGCCTACAATGAGCAGTTCTTC. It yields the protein CASSAKNGGAYNEQFF.

CDR3 region: CARGTGGLGTDTQYF. In nucleotides, the CDR3 is TGCGCCCGCGGGACGGGGGGGCTCGGCACAGATACGCAGTATTTT. J is TRBJ2-3 and V is TRBV5-1, with TRBD2 identical over 8 bases. This CDR3 is 15 amino acids long. Losses at the gene ends were 10 bases for V and 1 base for J; bases not matched to a gene: 11. CDR1 and CDR2 (germline): SGHRS, YFSETQ.